A single sample is the source of the 20 T cell receptor gamma chains below, sequenced in a study of Vγ9Vδ2 T cells in congenital toxoplasmosis. A single-tube template-switch cDNA reaction was primed with TRGC- and TRDC-specific primers. The TRGC primer was designed to bind both TRGC1 and TRGC2 constant genes. TCRdb re-analyzed the reads via CATT. Listed for the sample are over a hundred gamma-chain clones, none seen a single time. Sequenced input: gamma-delta T cells from blood. These TCRs come from a child younger than 10 born to a mother with Toxoplasma gondii infection during pregnancy, either congenitally infected or uninfected (not recorded which).

Comment on this clone: A far larger clone is one base from this, pointing to a likely read error. Other DNA sequences in this specimen translate into the identical CDR3. V gene TRGV10 combines with J gene TRGJP1. TRGV10 is noted as an ORF with a role that remains uncertain. The CDR3 has 12 amino acids. CDR3: CAADTTGWFKIF. The CDR3 nucleotides are TGTGCCGCGGATACCACTGGTTGGTTCAAGATATTT.

This clone is judged hyperexpanded. Within the sample, other DNA sequences also encode this same CDR3. This chain connects TRGV10 to TRGJP1. TRGV10 carries the ORF label, with uncertain function. V lost 11 bases and J lost 0; bases outside the gene matches: 1. The CDR3 loop spans 12 amino acids. CDR3 coding DNA: TGTGCTGCGGATACCACTGGTTGGTTCAAGATATTT. Protein product: CAADTTGWFKIF.

This clone has more than one count but fewer than ten. The protein given by TCRdb reflects a much larger clone and differs at residue 6 from this DNA's translation, likely from a read error; the protein shown is the DNA's translation. The chain joins TRGV8 to TRGJ1 or TRGJ2. No J segment appears in TCRdb, so it was assigned here by matching the sequence to germline. V gave up 2 bases and J gave up 2 bases; unmatched junction bases: 3. The CDR3 covers 13 residues. Per germline, CDR1 VENAVY and CDR2 YDSYNSRV. The CDR3 DNA reads as TGTGCCACCTGGGATATGCATTATTATAAGAAACTCTTT. Translated: CATWDMHYYKKLF.

This clone is hyperexpanded (1% or more). Other DNA sequences in this specimen translate into the identical CDR3. V and J are TRGV8 and TRGJP1. Germline values: CDR1 VENAVY, CDR2 YDSYNSRV. The junction had 0 bases not matched to a gene; V was cut back by 2 bases and J by 3 bases. The CDR3 is made up of 13 amino acids. CDR3 region: CATWDTTGWFKIF. The CDR3 nucleotides are TGTGCCACCTGGGATACCACTGGTTGGTTCAAGATATTT.

Remarks on this clone: This likely stems from a read error, as it lies one base from a far larger clone. This CDR3 is also generated by other DNA sequences in the sample. The genes are TRGV5 and TRGJ1 or TRGJ2. The J gene was missing in TCRdb and was found by matching the end of the DNA to germline. The CDR3 loop spans 16 amino acids. The V gene's germline CDR1 is VINAFY and CDR2 YDVSNSKD. As DNA, the CDR3 is TGCGCCACCTGGGACAGGCCCGGGCTACTTTATTATAAGAAACTCTTT. Translating it yields CATWDRPGLLYYKKLF.

A word on this clone: TCRdb's protein, taken from a much larger clone, differs from this DNA's translation at residue 7, likely owing to a read error; the protein displayed comes from the DNA. The gene calls are TRGV2 and TRGJP2. The J segment lost 5 bases and the V segment lost 0 bases, leaving 9 bases of the junction unmatched. The length of the CDR3 is 16 residues. Germline V lookup: CDR1 EGSNGY, CDR2 YDSYNSKV. The chain's CDR3 is CATWDGLCGSDWIKTF. The CDR3 region has the DNA TGTGCCACCTGGGACGGGCTGTGCGGAAGTGATTGGATCAAGACGTTT.

The sample holds a few counts of this clone. TCRdb pairs this DNA with a much larger clone's protein that differs at residue 5, likely a read error; the protein shown was translated from the DNA. This chain connects TRGV9 to TRGJP. TCRdb lists no J gene, so it was determined here by aligning the DNA to germline. The V gene end was trimmed by 6 bases and the J gene end by 3 bases; junction bases not matched to a gene: 2. The germline V gene has CDR1 GITISATS and CDR2 ISYDGTV (reference sequence). CDR3 length equals 15 residues. CDR3 nucleotides: TGTGCCTTGTGGAAGCAAGAGTTGGGCAAAAAAATCAAGGTATTT. Translation gives CALWKQELGKKIKVF.

This clone was counted between two and nine times. This DNA's translation and the protein TCRdb lists, from a much larger clone, do not match at residue 7, likely due to a read error; the protein shown is translated from the DNA. The chain recombines TRGV10 with TRGJP1. TRGV10 is recorded as an ORF, its role being uncertain. The CDR3 has 14 amino acids. Germline trimming cut 8 bases from V and 3 bases from J; bases unmatched to any gene: 7. This CDR3 is CAAWDYATGWFKIF. The CDR3, as DNA: TGTGCTGCGTGGGATTATGCCACTGGTTGGTTCAAGATATTT.

A remark on this clone: TCRdb records a much larger clone's protein for this DNA, with a difference at residue 12 that likely arises from a read error; the protein given is the translation of the DNA. The rearrangement links TRGV9 to TRGJP. This CDR3 is built from 15 residues. The V gene's germline CDR1 is GITISATS and CDR2 ISYDGTV (reference sequence). Written as DNA, the CDR3 is TGTGCCTTGTGGGAGCAAGAGTTGGGCAAAAAAAACAAGGTATTT. Translating it yields CALWEQELGKKNKVF.

About this clone: The protein TCRdb gives is from a much larger clone and does not agree with this DNA's translation at residue 6, likely a read error; the protein shown here comes from the DNA. V and J are TRGV9 and TRGJP. After removal of 1 base from V and 4 bases from J, the junction contained 4 bases not matched to a gene. The germline V gene has CDR1 GITISATS and CDR2 ISYDGTV (reference sequence). The CDR3 is 17 residues long. The CDR3 DNA sequence: TGTGCCTTGTGGGAGGTACAACAAGAGTTGGGCAAAAAAATCAAGGTATTT. Translating it yields CALWEVQQELGKKIKVF.

As for this clone: The protein TCRdb gives is from a much larger clone and does not agree with this DNA's translation at residue 9, likely a read error; the protein shown here comes from the DNA. V is TRGV3 and J is TRGJ1 or TRGJ2. This CDR3 is 14 amino acids long. J gave up 5 bases and V 0 bases, and 7 bases lay outside the gene matches. Germline CDR1 and CDR2: VTNTFY and YDVSTARD (reference sequence). CDR3 in DNA: TGTGCCACCTGGGACAGGCCGGGGAATTATAAGAAACTCTTT. Its protein product is CATWDRPGNYKKLF.

This clone is labeled as hyperexpanded. Other nucleotide sequences in the sample specify the same CDR3. The rearrangement links TRGV9 to TRGJP. CDR1 is GITISATS and CDR2 is ISYDGTV in the germline V gene (reference sequence). Trimming at V came to 0 bases and at J to 4 bases, leaving 0 bases not matched to a gene. This CDR3 is 16 amino acids long. The CDR3 protein is CALWEVQELGKKIKVF. CDR3 sequence (DNA): TGTGCCTTGTGGGAGGTGCAAGAGTTGGGCAAAAAAATCAAGGTATTT.

Concerning this clone: A far more abundant clone sits one base away, making this likely a read error. The same CDR3 can be traced to other DNA sequences in this sample. This chain links TRGV2 with TRGJP2. CDR3 length: 16 amino acids. Germline CDR1 reads EGSNGY; CDR2 reads YDSYNSKV. The CDR3 loop reads CATWDGRCGSDWIKTF. The CDR3 DNA sequence: TGTGCCACCTGGGACGGGCGGTGCGGAAGTGATTGGATCAAGACATTT.

This clone is categorized as hyperexpanded. The rearrangement links TRGV9 to TRGJP. Looked up from germline, CDR1 is GITISATS and CDR2 is ISYDGTV (reference sequence). Trimming took 5 bases from V and 6 from J; bases not matched to a gene: 4. The CDR3 length is 15 residues. CDR3 DNA: TGTGCCTTGTGGGCCTCAGAGTTGGGCAAAAAAATCAAGGTATTT. This translates into CALWASELGKKIKVF.

Regarding this clone: The protein recorded in TCRdb matches a much larger clone and deviates from this DNA's translation at residue 10, suggesting a read error; the protein here is obtained by translating the DNA. The chain carries TRGV10 and TRGJP1. TRGV10 is reported as an ORF; its role is uncertain. The length of the CDR3 is 14 residues. In DNA, the CDR3 is TGTGCTGCGTGGGATTATACCACTGGTAGGTTCAAGATATTT. Protein sequence: CAAWDYTTGRFKIF.

This clone was recorded a few times. The protein TCRdb lists belongs to a much larger clone and differs from this DNA's translation at residue 9, which points to a read error; the protein shown is made from the DNA. V is TRGV4 and J is TRGJ1 or TRGJ2. Per germline, CDR1 EGSTGY and CDR2 YDSYTSSV. CDR3 length: 13 residues. CDR3 region: CATWCCYYNKKLF. The DNA for the CDR3 is TGTGCCACCTGGTGCTGTTATTATAATAAGAAACTCTTT.

Turning to this clone: The protein TCRdb lists belongs to a much larger clone and differs from this DNA's translation at residue 8, which points to a read error; the protein shown is made from the DNA. The chain employs TRGV9 and TRGJP. Germline V lookup: CDR1 GITISATS, CDR2 ISYDGTV (reference sequence). This CDR3 region has 15 residues. The CDR3 sequence: CALWEQEMGKKIKVF. The CDR3 coding sequence is TGTGCCTTGTGGGAGCAAGAGATGGGCAAAAAAATCAAGGTATTT.

Comment on this clone: This DNA translates differently at residue 13 from the TCRdb protein, which is that of a much larger clone; a read error is likely, and the protein shown is the DNA's own translation. The chain joins TRGV1 to TRGJ1 or TRGJ2. TRGV1 is marked as an open reading frame, function uncertain. This CDR3 is 16 amino acids long. The CDR3, as DNA: TGTGCCACCTGGGACAGGCCCGGGCTACTTTATTATAATAAACTCTTT. It translates to CATWDRPGLLYYNKLF.

This clone was observed a handful of times. TCRdb's entry gives the protein of a much larger clone, which mismatches this DNA's translation at residue 7, likely from a read error; the protein reported here is translated from the DNA. The gene calls are TRGV8 and TRGJ1 or TRGJ2. This CDR3 has 13 residues. V lost 2 bases to trimming and J lost 0 bases; unmatched junction nucleotides: 1. CDR1 and CDR2 from the germline V gene are VENAVY and YDSYNSRV. As DNA, the CDR3 is TGTGCCACCTGGGATACGAATTATTATAAGAAACTCTTT. This gives the protein CATWDTNYYKKLF.

The sample holds a few counts of this clone. A single base is all that separates this from a far larger clone, so a read error is likely. The identical CDR3 is also encoded by other nucleotide sequences in the sample. This chain links TRGV2 with TRGJ1 or TRGJ2. Germline values: CDR1 EGSNGY, CDR2 YDSYNSKV. The CDR3 runs 14 residues. The CDR3 region has the DNA TGTGCTACCTGGGACGGGCCGTCTTATTATAAGAAACTCTTT. Amino acids: CATWDGPSYYKKLF.